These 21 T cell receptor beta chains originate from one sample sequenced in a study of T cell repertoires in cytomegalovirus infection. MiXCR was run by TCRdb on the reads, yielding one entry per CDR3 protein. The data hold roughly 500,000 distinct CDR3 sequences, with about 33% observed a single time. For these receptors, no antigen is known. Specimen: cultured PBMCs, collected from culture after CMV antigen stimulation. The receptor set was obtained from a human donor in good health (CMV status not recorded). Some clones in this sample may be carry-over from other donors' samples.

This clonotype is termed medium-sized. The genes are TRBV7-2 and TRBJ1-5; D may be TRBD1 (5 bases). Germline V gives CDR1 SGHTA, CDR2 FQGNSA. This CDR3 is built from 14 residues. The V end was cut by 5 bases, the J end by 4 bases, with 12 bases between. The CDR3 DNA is TGTGCCAGCAGCCGAATTCGGGGGAATCAGCCCCAGCATTTT. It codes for CASSRIRGNQPQHF.

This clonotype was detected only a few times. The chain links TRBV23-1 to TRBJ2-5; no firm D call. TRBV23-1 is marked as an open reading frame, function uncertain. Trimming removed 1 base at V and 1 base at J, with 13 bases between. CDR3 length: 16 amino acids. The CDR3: CASSQCVRRAQETQYF. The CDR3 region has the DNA TGCGCCAGCAGTCAATGCGTCCGTAGAGCCCAAGAGACCCAGTACTTC.

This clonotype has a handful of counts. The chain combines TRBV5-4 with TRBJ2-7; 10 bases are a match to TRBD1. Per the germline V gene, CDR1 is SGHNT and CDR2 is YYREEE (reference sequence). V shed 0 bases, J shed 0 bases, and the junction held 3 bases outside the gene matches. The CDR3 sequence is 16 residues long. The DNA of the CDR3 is TGTGCCAGCAGCTTGGGGACAGGGGGTAACTCCTACGAGCAGTACTTC. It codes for CASSLGTGGNSYEQYF.

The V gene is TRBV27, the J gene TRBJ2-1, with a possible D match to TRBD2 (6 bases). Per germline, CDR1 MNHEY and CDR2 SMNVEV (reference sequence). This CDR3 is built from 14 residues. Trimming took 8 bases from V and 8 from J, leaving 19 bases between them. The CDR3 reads CASGSWGRPHEQFF. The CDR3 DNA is TGTGCCAGCGGCTCTTGGGGGAGGCCCCATGAGCAGTTCTTC.

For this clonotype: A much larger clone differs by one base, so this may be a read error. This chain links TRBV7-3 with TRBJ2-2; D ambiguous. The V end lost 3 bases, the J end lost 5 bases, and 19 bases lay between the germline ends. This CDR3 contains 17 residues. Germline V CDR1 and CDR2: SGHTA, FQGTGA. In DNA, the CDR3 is TGTGCCAGCAGCTTCGATCATGAGAGGATGATGACCGGGGAGCTGTTTTTT. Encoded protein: CASSFDHERMMTGELFF.

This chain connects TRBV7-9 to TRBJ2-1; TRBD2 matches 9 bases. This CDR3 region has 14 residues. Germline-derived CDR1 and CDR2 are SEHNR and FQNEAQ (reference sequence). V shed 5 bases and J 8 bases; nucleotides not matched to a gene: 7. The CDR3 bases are TGTGCCAGCAGCCCTAGCGGGACGAGGGATGAGCAGTTCTTC. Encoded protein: CASSPSGTRDEQFF.

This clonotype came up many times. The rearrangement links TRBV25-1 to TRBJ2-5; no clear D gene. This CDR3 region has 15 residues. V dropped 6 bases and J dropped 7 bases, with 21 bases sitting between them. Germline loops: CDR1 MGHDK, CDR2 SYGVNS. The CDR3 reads CASSPTGRNIATQYF. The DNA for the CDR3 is TGTGCCAGCAGCCCGACCGGACGCAATATCGCGACCCAGTACTTC. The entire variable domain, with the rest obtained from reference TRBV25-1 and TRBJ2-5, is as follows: EADIYQTPRYLVIGTGKKITLECSQTMGHDKMYWYQQDPGMELHLIHYSYGVNSTEKGDLSSESTVSRIRTEHFPLTLESARPSHTSQYLCASSPTGRNIATQYFGPGTRLLVL.

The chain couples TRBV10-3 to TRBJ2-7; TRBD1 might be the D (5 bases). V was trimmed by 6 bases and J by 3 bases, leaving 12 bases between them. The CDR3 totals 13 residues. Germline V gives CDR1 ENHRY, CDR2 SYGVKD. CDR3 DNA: TGTGCCATCAGAGGGGTTGGCAGCTACGAGCAGTACGTC. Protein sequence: CAIRGVGSYEQYV.

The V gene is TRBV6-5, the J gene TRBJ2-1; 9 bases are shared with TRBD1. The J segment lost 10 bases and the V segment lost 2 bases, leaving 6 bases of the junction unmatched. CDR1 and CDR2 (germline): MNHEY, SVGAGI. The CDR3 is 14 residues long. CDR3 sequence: CASSYPGQGGEQFF. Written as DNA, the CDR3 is TGTGCCAGCAGTTACCCGGGACAGGGTGGCGAGCAGTTCTTC.

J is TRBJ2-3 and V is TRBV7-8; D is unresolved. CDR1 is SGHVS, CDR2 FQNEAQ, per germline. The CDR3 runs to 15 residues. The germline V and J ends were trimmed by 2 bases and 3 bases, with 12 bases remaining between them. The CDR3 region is CASSLSLRKTDTQYF. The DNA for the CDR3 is TGTGCCAGCAGCTTATCACTCCGGAAAACAGATACGCAGTATTTT.

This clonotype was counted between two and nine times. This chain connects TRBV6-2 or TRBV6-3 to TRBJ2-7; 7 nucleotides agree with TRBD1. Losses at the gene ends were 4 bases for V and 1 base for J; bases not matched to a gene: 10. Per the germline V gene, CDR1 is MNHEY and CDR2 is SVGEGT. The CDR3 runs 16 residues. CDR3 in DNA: TGTGCCAGCAGTTCGAGGCCGGGACAGAATTCCTACGAGCAGTACGTC. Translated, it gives CASSSRPGQNSYEQYV.

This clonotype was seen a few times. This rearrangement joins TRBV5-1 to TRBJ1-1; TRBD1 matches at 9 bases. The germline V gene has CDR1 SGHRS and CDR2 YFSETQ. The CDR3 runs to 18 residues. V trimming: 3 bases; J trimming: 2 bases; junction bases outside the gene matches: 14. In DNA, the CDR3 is TGCGCCAGCAGCTCCGTGGTACCGGGACAGGGAATCAACACTGAAGCTTTCTTT. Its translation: CASSSVVPGQGINTEAFF.

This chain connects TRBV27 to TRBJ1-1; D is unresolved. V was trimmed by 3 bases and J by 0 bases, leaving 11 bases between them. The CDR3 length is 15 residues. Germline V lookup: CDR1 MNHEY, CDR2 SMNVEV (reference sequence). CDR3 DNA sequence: TGTGCCAGCAGTTTGAGGAACGGAATGAACACTGAAGCTTTCTTT. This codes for CASSLRNGMNTEAFF.

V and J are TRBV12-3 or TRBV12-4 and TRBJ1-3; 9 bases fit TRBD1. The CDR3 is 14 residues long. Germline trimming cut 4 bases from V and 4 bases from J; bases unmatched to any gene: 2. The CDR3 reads CASSSGQGGNTIYF. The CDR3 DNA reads TGTGCCAGCAGTTCCGGACAGGGGGGAAACACCATATATTTT.

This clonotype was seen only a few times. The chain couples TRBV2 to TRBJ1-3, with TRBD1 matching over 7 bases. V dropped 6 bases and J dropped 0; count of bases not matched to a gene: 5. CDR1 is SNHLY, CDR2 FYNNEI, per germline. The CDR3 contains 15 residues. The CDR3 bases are TGTGCCAGCAGGGCCGGACAGGACTCTGGAAACACCATATATTTT. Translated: CASRAGQDSGNTIYF.

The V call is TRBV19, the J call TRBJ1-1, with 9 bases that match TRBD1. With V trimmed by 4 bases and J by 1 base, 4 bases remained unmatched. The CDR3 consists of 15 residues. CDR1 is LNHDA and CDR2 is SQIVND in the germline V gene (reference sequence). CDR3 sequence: CASSTDRGRNTEAFF. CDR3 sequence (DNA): TGTGCCAGTAGTACCGACAGGGGGAGGAACACTGAAGCTTTCTTT.

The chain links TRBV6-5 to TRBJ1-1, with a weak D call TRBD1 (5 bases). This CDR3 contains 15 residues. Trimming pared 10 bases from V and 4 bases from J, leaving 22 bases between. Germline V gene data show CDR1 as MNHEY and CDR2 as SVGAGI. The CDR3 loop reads CATRREGLYFTEAFF. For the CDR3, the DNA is TGTGCCACCCGGAGAGAGGGACTTTACTTCACTGAAGCTTTCTTT.

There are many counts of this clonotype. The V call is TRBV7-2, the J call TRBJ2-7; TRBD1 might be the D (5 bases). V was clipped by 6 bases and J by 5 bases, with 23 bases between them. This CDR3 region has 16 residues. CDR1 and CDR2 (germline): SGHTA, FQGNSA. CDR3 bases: TGTGCCAGCAGAAAGATGGGTAGGGGCTGGCAGGACGAGCAGTACTTC. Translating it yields CASRKMGRGWQDEQYF.

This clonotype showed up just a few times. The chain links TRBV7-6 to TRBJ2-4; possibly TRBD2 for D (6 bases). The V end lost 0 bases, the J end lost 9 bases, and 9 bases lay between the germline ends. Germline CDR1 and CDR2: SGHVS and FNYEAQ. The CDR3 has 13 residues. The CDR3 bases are TGTGCCAGCAGCTTAGCGGAGGGTAGCATTCAGTACTTC. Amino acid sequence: CASSLAEGSIQYF.

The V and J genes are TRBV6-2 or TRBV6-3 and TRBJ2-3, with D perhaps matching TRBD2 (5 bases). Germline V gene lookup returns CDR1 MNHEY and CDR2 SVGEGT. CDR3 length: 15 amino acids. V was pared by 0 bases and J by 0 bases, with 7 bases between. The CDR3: CASSYSPSSTDTQYF. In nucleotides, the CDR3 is TGTGCCAGCAGTTACTCTCCTAGCAGCACAGATACGCAGTATTTT.

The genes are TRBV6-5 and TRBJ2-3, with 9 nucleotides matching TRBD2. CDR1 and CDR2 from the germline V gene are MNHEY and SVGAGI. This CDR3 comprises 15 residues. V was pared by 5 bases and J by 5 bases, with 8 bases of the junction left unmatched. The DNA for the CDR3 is TGTGCCAGCAGTCCAGTAGCGGGAGCTGGAGATACGCAGTATTTT. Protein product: CASSPVAGAGDTQYF.